This T cell receptor (beta chain) was identified during a study of shared clonotypes between healthy human individuals. This clone was detected only a few times. Here immunoSEQ multiplex PCR was the method, and the copy in TCRdb shows in-frame clones only, minus some. The sample carries about half a million clones, roughly 85% recorded once. V shed 3 bases, J shed 6 bases, and the junction held 11 bases outside the gene matches. The CDR3 is 17 residues long. Germline V gene data show CDR1 as GTSNPN and CDR2 as SVGIG (reference sequence). Every one of the donors was a Caucasian adult that lived in Nashville, Tennessee.

The chain links TRBV30 to TRBJ2-2, with 12 bases that match TRBD1. Input material: PBMCs. This TCR was sampled from a woman aged 40 to 50 in good health. Some clones in this sample may be carry-over from other donors' samples. The CDR3 bases are TGTGCCTGGAGCGCCGGGACAGGGGGCTTCGGGGCCGGGGAGCTGTTTTTT. Amino acid sequence: CAWSAGTGGFGAGELFF.